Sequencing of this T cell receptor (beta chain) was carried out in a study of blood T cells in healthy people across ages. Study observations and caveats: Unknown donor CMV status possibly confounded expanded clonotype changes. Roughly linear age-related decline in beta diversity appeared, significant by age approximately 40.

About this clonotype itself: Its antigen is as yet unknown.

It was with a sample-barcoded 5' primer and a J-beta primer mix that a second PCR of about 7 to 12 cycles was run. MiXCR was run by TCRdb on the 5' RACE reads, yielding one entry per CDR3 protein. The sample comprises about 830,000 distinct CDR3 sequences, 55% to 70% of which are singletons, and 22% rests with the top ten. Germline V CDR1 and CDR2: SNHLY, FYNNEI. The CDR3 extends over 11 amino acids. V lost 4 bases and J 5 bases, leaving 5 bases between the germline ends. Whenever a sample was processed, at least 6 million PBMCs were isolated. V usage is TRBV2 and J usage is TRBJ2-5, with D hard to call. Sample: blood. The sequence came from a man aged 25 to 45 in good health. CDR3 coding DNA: TGTGCCAGCAGTGTTGTTGAGACCCAGTACTTC. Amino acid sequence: CASSVVETQYF.